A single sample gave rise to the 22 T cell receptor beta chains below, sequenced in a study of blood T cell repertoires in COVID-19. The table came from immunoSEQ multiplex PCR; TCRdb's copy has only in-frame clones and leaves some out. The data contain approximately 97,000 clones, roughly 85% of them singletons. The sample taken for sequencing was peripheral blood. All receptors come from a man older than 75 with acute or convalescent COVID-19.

The CDR3 DNA reads TGTGCCAGCAGAAGGGACAGGCCCTACGAGCAGTACTTC. This sequence encodes CASRRDRPYEQYF. The V call is TRBV6-5, the J call TRBJ2-7; 8 bases map to TRBD1. Trimming removed 6 bases from V and 2 bases from J; junction bases left unmatched: 3. The CDR3 consists of 13 residues. Looked up from germline, CDR1 is MNHEY and CDR2 is SVGAGI.

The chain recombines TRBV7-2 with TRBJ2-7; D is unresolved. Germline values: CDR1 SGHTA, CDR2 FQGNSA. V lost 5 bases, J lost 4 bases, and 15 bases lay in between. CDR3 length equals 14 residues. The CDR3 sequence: CASSPPTRRYEQYF. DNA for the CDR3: TGTGCCAGCAGCCCGCCCACGCGGAGATACGAGCAGTACTTC. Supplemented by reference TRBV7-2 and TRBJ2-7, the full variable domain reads GAGVSQSPSNKVTEKGKDVELRCDPISGHTALYWYRQSLGQGLEFLIYFQGNSAPDKSGLPSDRFSAERTGGSVSTLTIQRTQQEDSAVYLCASSPPTRRYEQYFGPGTRLTVT.

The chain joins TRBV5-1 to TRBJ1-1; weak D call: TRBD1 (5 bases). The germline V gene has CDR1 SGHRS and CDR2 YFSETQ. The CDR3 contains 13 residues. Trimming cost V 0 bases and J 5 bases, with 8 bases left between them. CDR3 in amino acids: CASSLDRGTEAFF. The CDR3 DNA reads TGCGCCAGCAGCTTGGATCGGGGGACTGAAGCTTTCTTT.

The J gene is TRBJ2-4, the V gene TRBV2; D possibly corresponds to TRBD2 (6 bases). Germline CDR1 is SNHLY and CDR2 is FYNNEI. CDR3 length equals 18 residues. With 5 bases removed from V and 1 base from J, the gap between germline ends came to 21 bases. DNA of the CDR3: TGTGCCAGCAGTTTGGGTCTCGGAGGGAGCGGCGCCAAAAACATTCAGTACTTC. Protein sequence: CASSLGLGGSGAKNIQYF.

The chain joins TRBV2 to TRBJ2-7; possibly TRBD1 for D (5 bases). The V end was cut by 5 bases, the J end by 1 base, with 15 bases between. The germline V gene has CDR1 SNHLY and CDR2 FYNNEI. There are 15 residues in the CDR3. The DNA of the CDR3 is TGTGCCAGCAGTCAGGACCGACAGTTTTCCTACGAGCAGTACTTC. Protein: CASSQDRQFSYEQYF.

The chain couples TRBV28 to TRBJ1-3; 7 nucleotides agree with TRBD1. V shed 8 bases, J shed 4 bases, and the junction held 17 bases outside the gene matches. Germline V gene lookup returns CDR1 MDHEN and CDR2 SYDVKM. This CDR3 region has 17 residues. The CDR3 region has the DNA TGTGCCAGCCGAGAGGCGAGACAGGGTACCAGAGGAAACACCATATATTTT. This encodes CASREARQGTRGNTIYF.

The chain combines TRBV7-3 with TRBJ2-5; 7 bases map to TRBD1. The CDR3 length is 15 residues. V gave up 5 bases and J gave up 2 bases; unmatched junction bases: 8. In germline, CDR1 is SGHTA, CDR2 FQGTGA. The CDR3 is CASSPTPTGQETQYF. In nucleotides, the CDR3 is TGTGCCAGCAGCCCCACCCCGACAGGGCAAGAGACCCAGTACTTC.

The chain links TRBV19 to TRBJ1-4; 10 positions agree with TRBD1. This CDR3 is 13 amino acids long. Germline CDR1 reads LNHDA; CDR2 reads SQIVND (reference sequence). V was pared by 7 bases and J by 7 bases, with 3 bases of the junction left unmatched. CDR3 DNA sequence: TGTGCCAGTATGGGACAGGGGATTGAAAAACTGTTTTTT. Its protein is CASMGQGIEKLFF. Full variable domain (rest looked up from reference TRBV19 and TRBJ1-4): DGGITQSPKYLFRKEGQNVTLSCEQNLNHDAMYWYRQDPGQGLRLIYYSQIVNDFQKGDIAEGYSVSREKKESFPLTVTSAQKNPTAFYLCASMGQGIEKLFFGSGTQLSVL.

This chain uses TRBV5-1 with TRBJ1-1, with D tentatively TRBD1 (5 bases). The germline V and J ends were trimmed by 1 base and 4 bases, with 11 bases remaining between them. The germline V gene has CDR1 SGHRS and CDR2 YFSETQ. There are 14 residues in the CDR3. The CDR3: CASSLTQGSTEAFF. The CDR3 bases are TGCGCCAGCAGCTTGACCCAGGGATCCACTGAAGCTTTCTTT.

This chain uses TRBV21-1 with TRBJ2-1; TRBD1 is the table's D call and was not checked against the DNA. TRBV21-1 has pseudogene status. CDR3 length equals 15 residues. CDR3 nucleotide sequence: TGTGCCAGCAGCAAACAGGGAAGATCCTACAATGAGCAGTTCTTC. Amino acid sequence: CASSKQGRSYNEQFF.

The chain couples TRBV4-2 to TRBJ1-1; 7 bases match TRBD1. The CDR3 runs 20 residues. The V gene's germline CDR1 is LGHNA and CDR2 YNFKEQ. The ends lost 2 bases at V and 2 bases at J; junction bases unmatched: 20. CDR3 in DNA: TGTGCCAGCAGCCAATCTCAGACAGCCGGGACAGTTTTTTCTAACACTGAAGCTTTCTTT. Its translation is CASSQSQTAGTVFSNTEAFF.

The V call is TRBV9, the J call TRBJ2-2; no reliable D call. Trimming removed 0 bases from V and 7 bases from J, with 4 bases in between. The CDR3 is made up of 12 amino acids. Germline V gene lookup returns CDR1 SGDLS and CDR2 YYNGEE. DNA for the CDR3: TGTGCCAGCAGCGTAGGACTCGGGGAGCTGTTTTTT. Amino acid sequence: CASSVGLGELFF. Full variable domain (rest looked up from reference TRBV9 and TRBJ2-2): DSGVTQTPKHLITATGQRVTLRCSPRSGDLSVYWYQQSLDQGLQFLIQYYNGEERAKGNILERFSAQQFPDLHSELNLSSLELGDSALYFCASSVGLGELFFGEGSRLTVL.

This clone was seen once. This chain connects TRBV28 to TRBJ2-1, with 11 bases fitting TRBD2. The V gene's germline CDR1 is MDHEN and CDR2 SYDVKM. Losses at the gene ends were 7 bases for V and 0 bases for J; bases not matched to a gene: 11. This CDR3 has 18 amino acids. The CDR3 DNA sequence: TGTGCCAGCACCCACGCAGGGACTAGCGGTAGCTCCTACAATGAGCAGTTCTTC. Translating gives CASTHAGTSGSSYNEQFF.

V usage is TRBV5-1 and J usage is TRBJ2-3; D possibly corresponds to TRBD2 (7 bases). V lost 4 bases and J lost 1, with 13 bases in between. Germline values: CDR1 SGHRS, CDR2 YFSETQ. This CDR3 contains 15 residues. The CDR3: CASSRAGAGTDTQYF. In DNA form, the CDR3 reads TGCGCCAGCAGCCGCGCGGGGGCCGGCACAGATACGCAGTATTTT.

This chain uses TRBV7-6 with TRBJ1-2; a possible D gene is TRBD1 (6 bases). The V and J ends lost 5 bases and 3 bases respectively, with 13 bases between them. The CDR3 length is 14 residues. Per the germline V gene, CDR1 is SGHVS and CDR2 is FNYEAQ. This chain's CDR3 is CASSAGTSDYGYTF. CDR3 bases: TGTGCCAGCAGCGCAGGGACAAGTGACTATGGCTACACCTTC.

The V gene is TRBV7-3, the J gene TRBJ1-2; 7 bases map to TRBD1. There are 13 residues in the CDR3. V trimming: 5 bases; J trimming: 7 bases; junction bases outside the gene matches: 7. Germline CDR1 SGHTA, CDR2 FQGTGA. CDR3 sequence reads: CASSLTGQRGYTF. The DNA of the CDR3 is TGTGCCAGCAGCCTGACAGGGCAGCGTGGCTACACCTTC.

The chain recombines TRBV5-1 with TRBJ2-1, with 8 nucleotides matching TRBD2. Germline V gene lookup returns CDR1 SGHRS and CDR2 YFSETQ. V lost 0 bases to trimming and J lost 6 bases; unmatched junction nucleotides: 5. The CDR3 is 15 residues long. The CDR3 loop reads CASSLDGRVLNEQFF. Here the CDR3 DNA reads TGCGCCAGCAGCTTGGACGGGAGGGTTCTCAATGAGCAGTTCTTC. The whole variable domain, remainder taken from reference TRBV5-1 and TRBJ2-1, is KAGVTQTPRYLIKTRGQQVTLSCSPISGHRSVSWYQQTPGQGLQFLFEYFSETQRNKGNFPGRFSGRQFSNSRSEMNVSTLELGDSALYLCASSLDGRVLNEQFFGPGTRLTVL.

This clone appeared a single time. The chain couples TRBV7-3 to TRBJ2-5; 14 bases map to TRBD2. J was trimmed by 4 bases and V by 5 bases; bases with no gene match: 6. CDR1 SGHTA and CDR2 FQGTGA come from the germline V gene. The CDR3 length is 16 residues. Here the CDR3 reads CASSTPGLAGAETQYF. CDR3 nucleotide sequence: TGTGCCAGCAGCACCCCGGGACTAGCGGGAGCAGAGACCCAGTACTTC.

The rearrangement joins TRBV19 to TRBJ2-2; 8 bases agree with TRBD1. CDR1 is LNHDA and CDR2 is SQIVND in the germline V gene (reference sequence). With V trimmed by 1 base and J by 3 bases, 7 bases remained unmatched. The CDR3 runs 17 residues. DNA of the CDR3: TGTGCCAGTAGTATAGTATCAGGGGGCGCCGACACCGGGGAGCTGTTTTTT. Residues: CASSIVSGGADTGELFF.

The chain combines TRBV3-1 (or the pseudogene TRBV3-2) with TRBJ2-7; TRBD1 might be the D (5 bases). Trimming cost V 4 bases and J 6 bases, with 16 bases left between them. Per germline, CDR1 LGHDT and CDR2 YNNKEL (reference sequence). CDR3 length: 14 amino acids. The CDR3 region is CASSPQGRVIEQYF. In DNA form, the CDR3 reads TGTGCCAGCAGCCCGCAGGGAAGGGTAATCGAGCAGTACTTC.

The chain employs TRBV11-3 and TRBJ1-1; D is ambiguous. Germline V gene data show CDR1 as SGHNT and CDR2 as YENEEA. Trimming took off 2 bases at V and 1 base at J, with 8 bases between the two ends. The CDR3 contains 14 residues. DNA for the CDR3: TGTGCCAGCAGCTTAAGACACCAGAACACTGAAGCTTTCTTT. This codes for CASSLRHQNTEAFF.

CDR3: CASSVGQGGSGELFF. CDR3 nucleotide sequence: TGTGCCAGCAGCGTCGGACAGGGTGGGTCCGGGGAGCTGTTTTTT. This chain connects TRBV5-6 to TRBJ2-2, with TRBD1 identical over 8 bases. V shed 4 bases and J 6 bases; nucleotides not matched to a gene: 8. Germline V gene lookup returns CDR1 SGHDT and CDR2 YYEEEE. The CDR3 has 15 amino acids.